Following are 18 T cell receptor beta chains from one sample sequenced in a study of T cell responses to AZD1222 COVID-19 vaccine. The repertoire was sequenced with immunoSEQ multiplex PCR; TCRdb's copy has only in-frame clones and lacks some. This sample has about 120,000 clones; 86% occur once, and the top ten carry under 25%. This specimen consisted of peripheral blood, obtained on day 0 of AZD1222 vaccination. All receptors derive from an adult in good health.

This chain links TRBV20-1 with TRBJ1-5, with TRBD1 matching 8 bases. Germline values: CDR1 DFQATT, CDR2 SNEGSKA (reference sequence). This CDR3 has 13 amino acids. V shed 3 bases and J 7 bases; nucleotides not matched to a gene: 5. CDR3 sequence: CSASQGAGQPQHF. The CDR3, as DNA: TGCAGTGCTAGTCAGGGGGCAGGGCAGCCCCAGCATTTT.

The chain links TRBV7-9 to TRBJ2-1, with 9 bases identical to TRBD1. Trimming took 4 bases from V and 0 from J; bases not matched to a gene: 7. In germline, CDR1 is SEHNR, CDR2 FQNEAQ (reference sequence). This CDR3 comprises 17 residues. The CDR3 reads CASSSLGQGTSYNEQFF. The CDR3 DNA reads as TGTGCCAGCAGCTCACTCGGACAGGGGACCTCCTACAATGAGCAGTTCTTC.

This clone was found a few times. The rearrangement links TRBV4-1 to TRBJ1-5; the D gene is possibly TRBD1 (5 bases). The CDR3 length is 15 residues. The V end was cut by 4 bases, the J end by 6 bases, with 16 bases between. Germline CDR1 and CDR2: MGHRA and YSYEKL. DNA of the CDR3: TGCGCCAGCAGCCCGATCCCAGGGTCGTCTCAGCCCCAGCATTTT. It is translated as CASSPIPGSSQPQHF.

This chain links TRBV18 with TRBJ1-2; 7 bases align to TRBD1. Germline-derived CDR1 and CDR2 are KGHSH and LQKENI. The CDR3 sequence is 14 residues long. V dropped 3 bases and J dropped 5; count of bases not matched to a gene: 6. CDR3 nucleotides: TGTGCCAGCTCACCCCCAGGGGGGGCGTATGGCTACACCTTC. Residues: CASSPPGGAYGYTF.

CDR3 sequence (DNA): TGTGCCAGCAGCGTAGGTCCAGGGGGCGCAGGCTACACCTTC. Residues: CASSVGPGGAGYTF. The rearrangement joins TRBV9 to TRBJ1-2; TRBD1 aligns across 8 bases. J lost 8 bases, V lost 0 bases, and 6 bases had no gene match. The germline V gene encodes CDR1 SGDLS and CDR2 YYNGEE. The CDR3 totals 14 residues.

This chain connects TRBV19 to TRBJ2-1; 12 positions agree with TRBD2. With 10 bases clipped from V and 10 bases from J, the junction kept 14 bases outside the gene matches. Germline-derived CDR1 and CDR2 are LNHDA and SQIVND (reference sequence). This CDR3 has 15 amino acids. The CDR3 here is CATSPTSGGTWEQFF. CDR3 nucleotide sequence: TGTGCCACTAGCCCGACTAGCGGGGGTACGTGGGAGCAGTTCTTC.

The genes are TRBV6-5 and TRBJ1-1, with D perhaps matching TRBD1 (6 bases). Deletions cut 4 bases from V and 1 base from J, with 13 bases between. There are 15 residues in the CDR3. The germline V gene has CDR1 MNHEY and CDR2 SVGAGI. CDR3 coding DNA: TGTGCCAGCAGTTGGGTGGAGGGGGAGAACACTGAAGCTTTCTTT. This encodes CASSWVEGENTEAFF.

The chain employs TRBV5-4 and TRBJ2-7; 10 bases fit TRBD2. Germline V gene sequence: CDR1 SGHNT, CDR2 YYREEE (reference sequence). CDR3 length: 16 residues. J lost 0 bases, V lost 4 bases, and 7 bases had no gene match. CDR3 nucleotide sequence: TGTGCCAGCAGCCCCCCACAGCGGGGGGGCTCCTACGAGCAGTACTTC. Translated: CASSPPQRGGSYEQYF. The full variable domain, completed using reference TRBV5-4 and TRBJ2-7, is ETGVTQSPTHLIKTRGQQVTLRCSSQSGHNTVSWYQQALGQGPQFIFQYYREEENGRGNFPPRFSGLQFPNYSSELNVNALELDDSALYLCASSPPQRGGSYEQYFGPGTRLTVT.

The count of this clone is one. The V gene is TRBV2, the J gene TRBJ1-5, with D unclear. This CDR3 has 14 amino acids. CDR1 and CDR2 (germline): SNHLY, FYNNEI. V lost 7 bases and J lost 0, with 10 bases in between. The CDR3 sequence: CASKKDGSNQPQHF. The DNA for the CDR3 is TGTGCCAGCAAAAAGGACGGTAGCAATCAGCCCCAGCATTTT.

Only a few counts were recorded for this clone. V and J are TRBV13 and TRBJ2-3; 7 nucleotides align to TRBD1. Trimming took 9 bases from V and 1 from J; bases not matched to a gene: 7. The CDR3 has 14 residues. The germline V gene has CDR1 PRHDT and CDR2 FYEKMQ (reference sequence). For the CDR3, the DNA is TGTGCCAGTCAAATAACAGGGGGCACAGATACGCAGTATTTT. Residues: CASQITGGTDTQYF.

V is TRBV5-6 and J is TRBJ1-5; TRBD1 aligns across 8 bases. CDR1 SGHDT and CDR2 YYEEEE come from the germline V gene. This CDR3 is 14 amino acids long. Trimming took 4 bases from V and 4 from J; bases not matched to a gene: 4. The CDR3 DNA sequence: TGTGCCAGCAGCGCAGACAGGGGTAATCAGCCCCAGCATTTT. It yields the protein CASSADRGNQPQHF.

This clone was picked up a small number of times. The chain uses TRBV29-1 and TRBJ1-4; weak D call: TRBD1 (6 bases). Germline V lookup: CDR1 SQVTM, CDR2 ANQGSEA. V was clipped by 7 bases and J by 5 bases, with 11 bases between them. The CDR3 is made up of 12 amino acids. Here the CDR3 reads CSGGGGNEKLFF. As DNA, the CDR3 is TGCAGCGGCGGAGGGGGGAATGAAAAACTGTTTTTT.

The chain joins TRBV4-3 to TRBJ1-3; the D is unclear. The CDR3 consists of 15 residues. Germline V gene data show CDR1 as LGHNA and CDR2 as YSLEER. The V end was cut by 4 bases, the J end by 4 bases, with 14 bases between. CDR3 coding DNA: TGCGCCAGCAGCCCCGGCCGAGGGTACGGAAACACCATATATTTT. Translation gives CASSPGRGYGNTIYF.

This chain links TRBV12-3 or TRBV12-4 with TRBJ1-1; 9 bases are shared with TRBD1. The V and J ends lost 5 bases and 8 bases, in that order; junction bases with no gene match: 6. The CDR3 is 13 amino acids. Written as DNA, the CDR3 is TGTGCCAGCAGTCGGGAACAGGGGGCGGAAGCTTTCTTT. Encoded protein: CASSREQGAEAFF.

The chain links TRBV18 to TRBJ1-2; D gene unclear. This CDR3 is built from 14 residues. Trimming cost V 3 bases and J 4 bases, with 12 bases left between them. Germline V lookup: CDR1 KGHSH, CDR2 LQKENI. This CDR3 is CASSPARFLYGYTF. The CDR3 DNA reads TGTGCCAGCTCACCGGCAAGGTTCCTCTATGGCTACACCTTC.

The rearrangement joins TRBV19 to TRBJ1-6; D gene uncertain. CDR1 and CDR2 from the germline V gene are LNHDA and SQIVND (reference sequence). V lost 7 bases and J lost 0, with 10 bases in between. There are 15 residues in the CDR3. The CDR3, as DNA: TGTGCCAGTACCGACGAGAGCTCCTATAATTCACCCCTCCACTTT. It is translated as CASTDESSYNSPLHF.

J is TRBJ1-5 and V is TRBV6-2 or TRBV6-3; D remains unclear. Deletions cut 2 bases from V and 2 bases from J, with 7 bases between. The CDR3 has 14 residues. Germline-derived CDR1 and CDR2 are MNHEY and SVGEGT. In DNA form, the CDR3 reads TGTGCCAGCAGTTACCCCATGCGCAATCAGCCCCAGCATTTT. Residues: CASSYPMRNQPQHF.

This clone was counted once. The CDR3 region has the DNA TGTGCCAGTAGTATAGATAATCGGGGAGGCACTGAAGCTTTCTTT. It yields the protein CASSIDNRGGTEAFF. The chain combines TRBV19 with TRBJ1-1; unclear D gene. The CDR3 spans 15 residues. With 0 bases removed from V and 4 bases from J, the gap between germline ends came to 12 bases. Germline loops: CDR1 LNHDA, CDR2 SQIVND (reference sequence).